The 9 T cell receptor beta chains below all came from one sample that was sequenced in a study of blood T cell repertoires in COVID-19. Repertoires were generated with immunoSEQ multiplex PCR, while TCRdb's copy carries only in-frame clones and drops some. The repertoire holds about 120,000 clones, 65% to 80% seen once, with roughly 6.2% in the top ten. Material: peripheral blood. These TCRs come from a man aged 70 or older with acute or convalescent COVID-19.

The chain has TRBV4-3 and TRBJ2-2; the match to TRBD1 covers 8 bases. This CDR3 has 18 amino acids. CDR1 is LGHNA and CDR2 is YSLEER in the germline V gene. V gave up 0 bases and J gave up 1 base; unmatched junction bases: 7. The DNA of the CDR3 is TGCGCCAGCAGCCAAGAGCGACAGGGGCGATTGAACACCGGGGAGCTGTTTTTT. As protein: CASSQERQGRLNTGELFF.

V and J are TRBV28 and TRBJ1-6; D is unclear. The CDR3 length is 14 residues. V was trimmed by 5 bases and J by 0 bases, leaving 5 bases between them. Germline V gives CDR1 MDHEN, CDR2 SYDVKM. This CDR3 reads CASSRSSYNSPLHF. CDR3 sequence (DNA): TGTGCCAGCAGTCGGAGCTCCTATAATTCACCCCTCCACTTT.

Only a few counts were recorded for this clone. The chain couples TRBV9 to TRBJ1-2, with D uncertain. Trimming left V 1 base short and J 4 bases short, with 5 bases between. The CDR3 spans 12 residues. CDR1 and CDR2 (germline): SGDLS, YYNGEE. In DNA, the CDR3 is TGTGCCAGCAGCGTAACCGGCTATGGCTACACCTTC. Translated: CASSVTGYGYTF.

The V gene is TRBV4-3, the J gene TRBJ2-5, with TRBD1 identical over 7 bases. Germline assignment: CDR1 LGHNA and CDR2 YSLEER. CDR3 length: 15 amino acids. V dropped 2 bases and J dropped 1; count of bases not matched to a gene: 4. CDR3 residues: CASSQHRDSQETQYF. CDR3 bases: TGCGCCAGCAGCCAACACCGGGACAGCCAAGAGACCCAGTACTTC.

This clone was detected ten times or more. This sequence joins TRBV29-1 and TRBJ1-1; 9 nucleotides align to TRBD1. V shed 7 bases and J 7 bases; nucleotides not matched to a gene: 4. Germline CDR1 is SQVTM and CDR2 is ANQGSEA. The CDR3 is made up of 11 amino acids. CDR3 sequence reads: CSEGQGYEAFF. The CDR3 DNA reads TGCAGCGAAGGACAGGGGTATGAAGCTTTCTTT.

The chain has TRBV6-5 and TRBJ2-1; 7 nucleotides agree with TRBD1. The germline V gene has CDR1 MNHEY and CDR2 SVGAGI. V lost 6 bases and J lost 5; bases outside the gene matches: 10. This CDR3 has 15 amino acids. The CDR3 DNA reads TGTGCCAGCAGGCGGACCGGGACAGATCACAATGAGCAGTTCTTC. As protein: CASRRTGTDHNEQFF.

The chain employs TRBV11-1 and TRBJ2-2; D unclear. The V gene's germline CDR1 is SGHAT and CDR2 FQDESV (reference sequence). The CDR3 runs 16 residues. Trimming took 1 base from V and 4 from J, leaving 13 bases between them. As DNA, the CDR3 is TGTGCCAGCAGCTTAGATGGGCAGTTCCTCACCGGGGAGCTGTTTTTT. Translating it yields CASSLDGQFLTGELFF.

The V gene is TRBV24-1, the J gene TRBJ2-1; 12 bases match TRBD2. V was clipped by 3 bases and J by 2 bases; unmatched bases: 4. Germline loops: CDR1 KGHDR, CDR2 SFDVKD. The CDR3 loop spans 17 amino acids. The CDR3 spells CATSDPPSGRAYNEQFF. In nucleotides, the CDR3 is TGTGCCACCAGTGATCCACCTAGCGGGAGGGCCTACAATGAGCAGTTCTTC.

The chain combines TRBV15 with TRBJ2-5; D not certain. This CDR3 region has 15 residues. The V gene lost 0 bases and the J gene lost 1 base, with 9 bases spanning the gap. CDR1 and CDR2 (germline): LNHNV, YYDKDF (reference sequence). CDR3 coding DNA: TGTGCCACCAGCAGAGAATACGGTAGCCAAGAGACCCAGTACTTC. Its protein product is CATSREYGSQETQYF.